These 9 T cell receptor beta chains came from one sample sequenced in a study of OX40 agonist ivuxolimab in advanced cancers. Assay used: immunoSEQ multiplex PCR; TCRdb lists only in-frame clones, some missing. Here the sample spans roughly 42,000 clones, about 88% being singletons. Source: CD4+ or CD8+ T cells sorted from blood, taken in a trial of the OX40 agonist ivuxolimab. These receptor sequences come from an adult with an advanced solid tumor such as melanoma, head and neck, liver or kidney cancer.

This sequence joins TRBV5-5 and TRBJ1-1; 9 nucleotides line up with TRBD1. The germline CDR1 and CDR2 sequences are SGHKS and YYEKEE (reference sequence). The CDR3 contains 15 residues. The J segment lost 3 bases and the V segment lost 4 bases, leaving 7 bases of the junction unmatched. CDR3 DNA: TGTGCCAGCAGCACGGGACAGGGTTTCTACACTGAAGCTTTCTTT. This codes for CASSTGQGFYTEAFF.

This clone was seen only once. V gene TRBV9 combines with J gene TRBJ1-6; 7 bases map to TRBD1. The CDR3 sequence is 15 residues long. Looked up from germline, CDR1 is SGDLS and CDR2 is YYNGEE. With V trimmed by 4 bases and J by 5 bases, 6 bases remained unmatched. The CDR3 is CASSIRDSNNSPLHF. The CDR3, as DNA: TGTGCCAGCAGCATCCGGGACAGTAATAATTCACCCCTCCACTTT. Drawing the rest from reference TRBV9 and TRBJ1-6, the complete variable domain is DSGVTQTPKHLITATGQRVTLRCSPRSGDLSVYWYQQSLDQGLQFLIQYYNGEERAKGNILERFSAQQFPDLHSELNLSSLELGDSALYFCASSIRDSNNSPLHFGNGTRLTVT.

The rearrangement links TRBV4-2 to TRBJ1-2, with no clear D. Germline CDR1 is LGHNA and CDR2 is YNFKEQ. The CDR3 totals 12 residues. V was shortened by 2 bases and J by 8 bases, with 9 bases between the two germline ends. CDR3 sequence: CASSQPPQGYTF. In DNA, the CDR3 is TGTGCCAGCAGCCAACCGCCTCAAGGCTACACCTTC.

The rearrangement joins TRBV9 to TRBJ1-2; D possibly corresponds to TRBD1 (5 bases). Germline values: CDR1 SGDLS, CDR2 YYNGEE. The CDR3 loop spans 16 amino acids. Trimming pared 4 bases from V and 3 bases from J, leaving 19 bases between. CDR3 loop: CASSPVPDRADYGYTF. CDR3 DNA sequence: TGTGCCAGCAGCCCCGTCCCCGACAGAGCGGACTATGGCTACACCTTC. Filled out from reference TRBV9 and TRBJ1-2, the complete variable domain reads DSGVTQTPKHLITATGQRVTLRCSPRSGDLSVYWYQQSLDQGLQFLIQYYNGEERAKGNILERFSAQQFPDLHSELNLSSLELGDSALYFCASSPVPDRADYGYTFGSGTRLTVV.

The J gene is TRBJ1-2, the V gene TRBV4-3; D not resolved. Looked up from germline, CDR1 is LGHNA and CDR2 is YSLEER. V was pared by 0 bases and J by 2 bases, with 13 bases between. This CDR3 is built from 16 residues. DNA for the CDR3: TGCGCCAGCAGCCAAGATTTAGGTTTGGGCAACTATGGCTACACCTTC. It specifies CASSQDLGLGNYGYTF.

As DNA, the CDR3 is TGTGCCAGCAGCTTAGAGCGCGGAGAAGCTTTCTTT. It codes for CASSLERGEAFF. The chain employs TRBV13 and TRBJ1-1; D gene uncertain. Trimming took 1 base from V and 8 from J, leaving 8 bases between them. Germline V lookup: CDR1 PRHDT, CDR2 FYEKMQ (reference sequence). The CDR3 runs 12 residues.

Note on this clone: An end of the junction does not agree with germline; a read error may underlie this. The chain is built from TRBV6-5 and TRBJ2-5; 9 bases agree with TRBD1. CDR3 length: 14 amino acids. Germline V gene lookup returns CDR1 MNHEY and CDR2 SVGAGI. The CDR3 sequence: CASGYSTGQGTQYF. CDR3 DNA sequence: TGTGCCAGCGGTTACTCGACGGGACAGGGTACCCAGTACTTC.

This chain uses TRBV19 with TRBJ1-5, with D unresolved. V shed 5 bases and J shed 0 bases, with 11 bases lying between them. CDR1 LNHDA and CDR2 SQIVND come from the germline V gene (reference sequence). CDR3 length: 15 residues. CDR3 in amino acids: CASSYPPYSNQPQHF. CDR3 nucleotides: TGTGCCAGTAGTTACCCGCCCTATAGCAATCAGCCCCAGCATTTT.

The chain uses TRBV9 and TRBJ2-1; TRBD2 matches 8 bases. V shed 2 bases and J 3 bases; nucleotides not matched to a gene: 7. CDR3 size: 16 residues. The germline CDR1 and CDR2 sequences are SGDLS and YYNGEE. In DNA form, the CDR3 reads TGTGCCAGCAGCGTGGGAAGCGGGAGCGACTACAATGAGCAGTTCTTC. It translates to CASSVGSGSDYNEQFF.